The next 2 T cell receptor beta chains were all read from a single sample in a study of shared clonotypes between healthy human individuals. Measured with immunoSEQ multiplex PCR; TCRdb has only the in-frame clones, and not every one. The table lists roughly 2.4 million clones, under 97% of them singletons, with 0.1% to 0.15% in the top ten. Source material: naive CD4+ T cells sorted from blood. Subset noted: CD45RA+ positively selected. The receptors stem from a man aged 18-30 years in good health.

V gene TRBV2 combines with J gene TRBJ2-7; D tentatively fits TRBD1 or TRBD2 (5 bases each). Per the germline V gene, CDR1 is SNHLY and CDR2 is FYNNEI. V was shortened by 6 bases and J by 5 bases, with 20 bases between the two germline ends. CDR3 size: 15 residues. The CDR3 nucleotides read TGTGCCAGCAGCTCGGGACGCGACCGGCGCGACGAGCAGTACTTC. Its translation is CASSSGRDRRDEQYF.

In nucleotides, the CDR3 is TGTGCCAGCAGTGTGGGCGATCAGCCCCAGCATTTT. This encodes CASSVGDQPQHF. The rearrangement uses TRBV28 and TRBJ1-5; D is unresolved. V lost 5 bases and J lost 5, with 7 bases in between. The CDR3 sequence is 12 residues long. Germline V CDR1 and CDR2: MDHEN, SYDVKM. The full variable domain, in which reference TRBV28 and TRBJ1-5 provide the parts outside the CDR3, is DVKVTQSSRYLVKRTGEKVFLECVQDMDHENMFWYRQDPGLGLRLIYFSYDVKMKEKGDIPEGYSVSREKKERFSLILESASTNQTSMYLCASSVGDQPQHFGDGTRLSIL.